The rows below give T cell receptor beta chains drawn from one sample of a study of human T cells and chemical hapten exposure. TCRdb independently ran MiXCR on the RACE reads; one entry per CDR3 protein. The data contain 75,000 to 100,000 distinct CDR3 sequences, roughly 12% of them singletons. Sequencing used whole blood, obtained in connection with sensitization to the hapten diphenylcyclopropenone (DPC). These receptors were obtained from a woman aged 55 to 70 with alopecia areata. Some clones in this sample may be carry-over from other donors' samples. The CDR3 runs from the conserved cysteine through the conserved F or W. A D gene is named only where the DNA matches it firmly. Only some rows state a clone size, as once, few, many or a class for expanded clones.

D gene	V gene	clone size	J gene	CDR3 protein	CDR3 DNA
.	TRBV12-3/TRBV12-4	.	TRBJ1-6	CASSLGDLSLHF	TGTGCCAGCAGTTTAGGTGACCTTTCCCTCCACTTT
.	TRBV12-3/TRBV12-4	.	TRBJ2-3	CASSLRAGITDTQYF	TGTGCCAGCAGTTTAAGGGCGGGGATCACAGATACGCAGTATTTT
.	TRBV5-5	.	TRBJ1-4	CASSPAPATNEKLFF	TGTGCCAGCAGCCCCGCCCCAGCAACTAATGAAAAACTGTTTTTT
.	TRBV11-2	many	TRBJ2-1	CASSLDRGGHNEQFF	TGTGCCAGCAGCCTCGACAGGGGAGGGCACAATGAGCAGTTCTTC
TRBD2	TRBV6-6	few	TRBJ2-7	CASSYRGLAGTEQYF	TGTGCCAGCAGTTATCGGGGACTAGCGGGGACCGAGCAGTACTTC
TRBD2	TRBV29-1	.	TRBJ2-7	CSVPASSGSYEQYF	TGCAGCGTGCCCGCCTCTAGCGGGAGTTACGAGCAGTACTTC
TRBD1	TRBV4-2	many	TRBJ1-1	CASSPVSRGEPEAFF	TGTGCCAGCAGCCCAGTCAGCAGGGGGGAGCCGGAAGCTTTCTTT
.	TRBV3-1	.	TRBJ2-3	CASSQESSGPDTQYF	TGTGCCAGCAGCCAAGAAAGTAGCGGCCCAGATACGCAGTATTTT
TRBD1	TRBV3-1	many	TRBJ1-1	CASSRGTGGLPANTEAFF	TGTGCCAGCAGCCGAGGGACAGGGGGTCTACCTGCGAACACTGAAGCTTTCTTT
TRBD1	TRBV7-9	many	TRBJ2-1	CASSLGTGPELRQFF	TGTGCCAGCAGCTTAGGGACAGGGCCCGAGTTAAGGCAGTTCTTC
TRBD2	TRBV12-3/TRBV12-4	many	TRBJ2-1	CASRLGGGEYNEQFF	TGTGCCAGCAGGTTGGGCGGGGGGGAATACAATGAGCAGTTCTTC
.	TRBV12-5	few	TRBJ2-5	CASGIVGVGMETQYF	TGTGCTAGTGGTATAGTCGGAGTGGGTATGGAGACCCAGTACTTC
TRBD2	TRBV3-1	.	TRBJ2-1	CASSQVAGAYNEQFF	TGTGCCAGCAGCCAAGTGGCGGGGGCCTACAATGAGCAGTTCTTC
.	TRBV3-1	many	TRBJ1-5	CASSLWAEKNQPQHF	TGTGCCAGCAGCCTCTGGGCAGAAAAAAATCAGCCCCAGCATTTT
.	TRBV2	few	TRBJ2-5	CASSDETQYF	TGTGCCAGCAGTGATGAGACCCAGTACTTC
TRBD2	TRBV20-1	.	TRBJ2-5	CSAVTSGGAQETQYF	TGCAGTGCTGTTACTAGCGGGGGAGCTCAAGAGACCCAGTACTTC
.	TRBV15	.	TRBJ1-6	CATSRAPGTNSPLHF	TGTGCCACCAGCAGAGCCCCAGGGACCAATTCACCCCTCCACTTT
.	TRBV11-2	few	TRBJ2-5	CASSLFSNQETQYF	TGTGCCAGCAGCTTATTTTCAAACCAAGAGACCCAGTACTTC
.	TRBV5-1	.	TRBJ1-2	CASSVWGTPTYGYTF	TGCGCCAGCAGCGTTTGGGGGACCCCTACCTATGGCTACACCTTC
.	TRBV7-3	few	TRBJ2-2	CASSRGPHTGELFF	TGTGCCAGCAGTCGCGGACCCCACACCGGGGAGCTGTTTTTT